This TCR beta chain appears in the sequencing data of a study of CXCR3-negative and CXCR3-positive naive CD8 T cells. By phenotype, naive CD8+ T cells were CD45RO-CCR7+CD27+CD95-. The germline V gene encodes CDR1 SQVTM and CDR2 ANQGSEA. The CDR3 is 13 residues long. 5' RACE that incorporated UMI labels was used to prepare the TRB cDNA libraries. TCRdb re-called the 5' RACE reads, yielding one record per CDR3 amino acid sequence without DNA. The ten top clones account for approximately 0.42%, within a sample of more than 50,000 distinct CDR3 sequences. This sequence joins TRBV29-1 and TRBJ2-7; TCRdb reports TRBD1, a call that lacks DNA to check it against. The receptor comes from a human donor in good health. Some clones in this sample may be carry-over from other donors' samples. Sequenced: naive CXCR3- CD8+ T cells from blood. Subset defined: CD45RO-CCR7+CD27+CD95- naive CD8+ T cells lacking CXCR3 (TNR3-). The CDR3 region is CSVEGDRAYEQYF.